Sequencing of this T cell receptor (beta chain) was carried out in a study of shared clonotypes between healthy human individuals. Study-wide context: Per-donor plates numbered three CD4 naive, three CD4 memory, two CD8 naive and one CD8 memory.

This clone has just one count. Every contributor of samples was a Caucasian grown-up residing in Nashville, Tennessee. TCRdb's copy holds only in-frame clones and misses some; the assay was immunoSEQ multiplex PCR. The sample holds about 1.1 million clones, approximately 75% seen once. The receptor's source is a man between 18 and 35 years old in good health. Some clones in this sample may be carry-over from other donors' samples. The material sequenced was memory CD4+ T cells from PBMCs. Subset described: CD45RA-negative fraction.

Written as DNA, the CDR3 is TGTGCCAGCAGTCGAAACAGGGGCGAGAAACTGTTTTTT. Translation gives CASSRNRGEKLFF. This chain joins TRBV2 and TRBJ1-4; 7 nucleotides align to TRBD1. Trimming took 5 bases from V and 11 from J; bases not matched to a gene: 8. The germline V gene has CDR1 SNHLY and CDR2 FYNNEI. This CDR3 has 13 amino acids.